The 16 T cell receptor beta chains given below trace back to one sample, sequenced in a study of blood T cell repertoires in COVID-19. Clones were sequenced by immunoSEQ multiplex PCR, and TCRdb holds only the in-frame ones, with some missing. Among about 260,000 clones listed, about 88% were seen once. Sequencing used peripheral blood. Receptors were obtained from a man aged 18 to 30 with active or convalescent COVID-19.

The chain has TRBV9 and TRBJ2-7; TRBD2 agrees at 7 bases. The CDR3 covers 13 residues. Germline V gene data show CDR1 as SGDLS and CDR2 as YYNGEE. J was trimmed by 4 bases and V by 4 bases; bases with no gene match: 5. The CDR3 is CASSPGLRYEQYF. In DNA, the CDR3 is TGTGCCAGCAGCCCGGGACTAAGATACGAGCAGTACTTC.

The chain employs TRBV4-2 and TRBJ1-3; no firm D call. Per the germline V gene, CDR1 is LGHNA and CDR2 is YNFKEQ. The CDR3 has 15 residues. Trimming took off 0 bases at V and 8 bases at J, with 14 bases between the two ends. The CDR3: CASSQEDYGGYTIYF. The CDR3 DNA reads TGTGCCAGCAGCCAAGAGGATTACGGCGGTTACACCATATATTTT.

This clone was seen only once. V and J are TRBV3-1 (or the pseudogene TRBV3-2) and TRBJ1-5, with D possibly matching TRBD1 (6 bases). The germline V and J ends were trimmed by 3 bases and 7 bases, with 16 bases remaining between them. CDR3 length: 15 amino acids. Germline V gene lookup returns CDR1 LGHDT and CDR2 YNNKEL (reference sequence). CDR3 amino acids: CASSQGLQGLQPQHF. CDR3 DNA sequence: TGTGCCAGCAGCCAGGGATTACAGGGTCTCCAGCCCCAGCATTTT.

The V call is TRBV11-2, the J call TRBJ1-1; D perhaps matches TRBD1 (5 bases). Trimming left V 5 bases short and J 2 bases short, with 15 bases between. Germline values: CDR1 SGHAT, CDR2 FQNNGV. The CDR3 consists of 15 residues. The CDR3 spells CASSRRGAENTEAFF. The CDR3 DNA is TGTGCCAGCAGCCGGCGCGGGGCTGAAAACACTGAAGCTTTCTTT.

The CDR3 bases are TGTGCCGCCAGGACAGTCGGGAGGGGTGAAGCTTTCTTT. This encodes CAARTVGRGEAFF. V and J are TRBV27 and TRBJ1-1; tentative D call: TRBD1 (6 bases). V was pared by 11 bases and J by 7 bases, with 20 bases between. The germline V gene has CDR1 MNHEY and CDR2 SMNVEV (reference sequence). This CDR3 comprises 13 residues.

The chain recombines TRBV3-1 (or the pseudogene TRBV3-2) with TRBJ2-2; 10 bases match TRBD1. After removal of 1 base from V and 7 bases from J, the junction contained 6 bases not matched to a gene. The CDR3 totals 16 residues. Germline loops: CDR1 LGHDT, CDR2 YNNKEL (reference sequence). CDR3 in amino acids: CASSQAGQGVIGELFF. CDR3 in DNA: TGTGCCAGCAGCCAAGCCGGACAGGGGGTCATCGGGGAGCTGTTTTTT.

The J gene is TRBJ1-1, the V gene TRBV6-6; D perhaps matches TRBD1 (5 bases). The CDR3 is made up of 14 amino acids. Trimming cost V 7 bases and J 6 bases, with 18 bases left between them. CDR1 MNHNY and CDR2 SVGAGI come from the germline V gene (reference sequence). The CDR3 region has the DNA TGTGCCAGCACCGGGGAGGGGTCTGGAGCTGAAGCTTTCTTT. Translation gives CASTGEGSGAEAFF.

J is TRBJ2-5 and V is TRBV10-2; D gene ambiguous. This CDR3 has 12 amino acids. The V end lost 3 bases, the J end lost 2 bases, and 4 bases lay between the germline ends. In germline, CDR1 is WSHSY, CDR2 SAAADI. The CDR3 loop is CASSDRQETQYF. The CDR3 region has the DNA TGCGCCAGCAGTGACAGACAAGAGACCCAGTACTTC.

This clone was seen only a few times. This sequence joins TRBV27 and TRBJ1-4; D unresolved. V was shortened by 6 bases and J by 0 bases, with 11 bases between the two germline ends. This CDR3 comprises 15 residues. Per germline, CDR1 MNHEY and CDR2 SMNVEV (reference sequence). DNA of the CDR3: TGTGCCAGCAGGCCCGGGTCACCAACTAATGAAAAACTGTTTTTT. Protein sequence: CASRPGSPTNEKLFF.

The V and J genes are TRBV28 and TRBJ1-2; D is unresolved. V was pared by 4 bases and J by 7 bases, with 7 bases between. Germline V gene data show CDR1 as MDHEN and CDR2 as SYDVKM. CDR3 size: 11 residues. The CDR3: CASSWESGYTF. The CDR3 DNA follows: TGTGCCAGCAGTTGGGAGAGTGGCTACACCTTC.

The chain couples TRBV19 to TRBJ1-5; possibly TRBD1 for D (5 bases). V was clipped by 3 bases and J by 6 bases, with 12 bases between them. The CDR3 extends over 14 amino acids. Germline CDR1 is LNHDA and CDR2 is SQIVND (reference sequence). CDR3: CASSIGGGLQPQHF. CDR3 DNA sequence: TGTGCCAGTAGTATTGGGGGAGGACTTCAGCCCCAGCATTTT.

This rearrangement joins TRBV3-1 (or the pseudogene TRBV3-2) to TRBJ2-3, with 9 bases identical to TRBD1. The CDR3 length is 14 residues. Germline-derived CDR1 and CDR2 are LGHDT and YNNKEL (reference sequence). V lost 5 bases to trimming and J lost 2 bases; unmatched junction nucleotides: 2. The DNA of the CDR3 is TGTGCCAGCAGCGGGGACAGGGACACAGATACGCAGTATTTT. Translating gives CASSGDRDTDTQYF.

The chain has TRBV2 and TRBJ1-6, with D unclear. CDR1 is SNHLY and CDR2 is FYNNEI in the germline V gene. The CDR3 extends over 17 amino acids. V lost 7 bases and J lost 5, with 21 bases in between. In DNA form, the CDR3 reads TGTGCCAGCACTGAGCCCGGGTCTCGTCCCGATAATTCACCCCTCCACTTT. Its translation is CASTEPGSRPDNSPLHF.

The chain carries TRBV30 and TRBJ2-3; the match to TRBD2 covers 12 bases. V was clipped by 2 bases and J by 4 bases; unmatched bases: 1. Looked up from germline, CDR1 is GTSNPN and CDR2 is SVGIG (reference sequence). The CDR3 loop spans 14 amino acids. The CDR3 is CAWSRLAGADTQYF. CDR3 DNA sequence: TGTGCCTGGAGTAGACTAGCGGGGGCAGATACGCAGTATTTT.

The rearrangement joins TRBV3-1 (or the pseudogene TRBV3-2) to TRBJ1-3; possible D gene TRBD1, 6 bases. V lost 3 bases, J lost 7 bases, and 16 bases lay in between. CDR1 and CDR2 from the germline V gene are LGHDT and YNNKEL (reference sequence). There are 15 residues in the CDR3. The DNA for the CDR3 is TGTGCCAGCAGCCACTCCACGGGCCAGGGGAACACCATATATTTT. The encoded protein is CASSHSTGQGNTIYF.

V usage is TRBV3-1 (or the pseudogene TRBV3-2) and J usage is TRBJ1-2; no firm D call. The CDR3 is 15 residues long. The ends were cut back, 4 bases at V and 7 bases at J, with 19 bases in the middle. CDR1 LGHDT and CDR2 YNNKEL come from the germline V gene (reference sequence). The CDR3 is CASSPQGRGPTGYTF. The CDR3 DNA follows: TGTGCCAGCAGCCCCCAAGGCCGTGGGCCAACTGGCTACACCTTC.